The present entry profiles one T cell receptor beta chain with its context. Cohort 3 recovered donors had two negative PCRs, clearance, or symptom resolution. The data were taken from a study of blood T cell repertoires in COVID-19. The CDR3 extends over 17 amino acids. Germline V gives CDR1 SQVTM, CDR2 ANQGSEA. The germline V and J ends were trimmed by 4 bases and 1 base, with 22 bases remaining between them. Some clones are missing from TCRdb's copy, which holds only in-frame ones; the method was immunoSEQ multiplex PCR. The table shows fewer than 350,000 clones, with around 86% occurring only once.

The receptor's source is a man in his sixties who had recovered from COVID-19. The sequenced material came from PBMCs or T cells enriched from blood (not recorded which). V is TRBV29-1 and J is TRBJ1-1, with D unclear. This chain's CDR3 is CSVAAGKRIKENTEAFF. The DNA of the CDR3 is TGCAGCGTTGCAGCCGGGAAGAGAATTAAGGAGAACACTGAAGCTTTCTTT.